This T cell receptor beta chain was documented in a study of cytomegalovirus exposure and HLA in healthy donors. Background on the study: Most genotyped donors, about 81% of some 400, had Caucasian-associated genetic ancestry.

Vbeta (60) and Jbeta (13) primers were used in the PCR. Libraries were prepared by immunoSEQ multiplex PCR; TCRdb keeps only in-frame clonotypes and omits some of them. The sample holds 100,000 to 150,000 clones, over 75% seen once. CDR3 length: 20 residues. Trimming removed 2 bases at V and 0 bases at J, with 20 bases between. Germline assignment: CDR1 LGHNA and CDR2 YNFKEQ. Study-wide findings and caveats: Researchers had no immune exposure information except CMV serostatus available.

Points on this clone: What it binds is not known.

This sequence was found in a woman aged 18-30 years in good health and CMV-seronegative. The V gene is TRBV4-2, the J gene TRBJ2-6; D might be TRBD2 (5 bases). The sample was PBMCs. The chain's CDR3 is CASSQLPGTSVNSGANVLTF. The CDR3 DNA reads as TGTGCCAGCAGCCAATTACCGGGAACCTCAGTTAACTCTGGGGCCAACGTCCTGACTTTC.